Listed below are T cell receptor beta chains from one sample, sequenced in a study of blood T cell repertoires in COVID-19. The protocol was immunoSEQ multiplex PCR, while the TCRdb copy is restricted to in-frame clones and leaves out a portion. The sample contains 35,000 to 45,000 clones, 70% to 90% of which appear only once. Sequencing used peripheral blood. These receptors were taken from a human donor in a cohort sampled during active COVID-19. Both conserved end residues are trimmed from each CDR3. A D gene is named only where the DNA matches it firmly. Only some rows state a clone size, as once, few, many or a class for expanded clones.

clone_size j_call d_call v_call cdr3_aa
. TRBJ2-3 . TRBV9 ASSGGLISTDTQY
. TRBJ1-5 . TRBV7-8 ASSKQPQDQPQH
. TRBJ2-5 TRBD2 TRBV24-1 ATSDPGHPSGAQY
. TRBJ2-1 . TRBV7-9 ASSPSRNNEQF
. TRBJ2-1 TRBD1 TRBV7-2 ASSLGTGGDEQF
. TRBJ2-3 TRBD2 TRBV7-2 ASTRTSGSLDTQY
. TRBJ1-1 . TRBV2 ASSSGGVTEAF
once TRBJ2-3 TRBD1 TRBV5-1 ASSRDRVRTDTQY
. TRBJ1-1 TRBD1 TRBV19 ASRTTGQGALAF
. TRBJ1-2 . TRBV30 AWSDSFAYGYT
. TRBJ1-2 TRBD1 TRBV30 AWSTGGSGYT
. TRBJ2-2 TRBD2 TRBV9 ASSVTVSGATTGELF
. TRBJ1-6 . TRBV9 ASSVGSYNSPLH
. TRBJ2-5 . TRBV6-1 ASSESLTIQETQY
. TRBJ2-1 TRBD2 TRBV7-9 ASSAVTSGRTSYNEQF
few TRBJ2-2 . TRBV6-6 ASVGRKNTGELF
. TRBJ2-7 TRBD1 TRBV5-1 ASSLGQGSTYEQY
. TRBJ2-7 . TRBV15 ATSREPPHGAPYEQY
. TRBJ2-3 TRBD2 TRBV7-8 ASSFSTSGSSPDTQY